The present entry profiles one T cell receptor beta chain with its context. Its matching antigen is unknown. This sample is part of a study of blood T cells in healthy people across ages. Study-wide results and limits: Long-lived and aged donors differed, with more naive CD4+ cells and higher diversity in the long-lived.

The donors, all healthy, were Caucasians living in Russia, aged about 6 to 90. The CDR3 consists of 15 residues. Losses at the gene ends were 4 bases for V and 8 bases for J; bases not matched to a gene: 10. CDR1 and CDR2 (germline): MNHEY, SVGEGT. A second PCR, run for roughly 7 to 11 cycles, used a sample-barcoded 5' primer plus a J-beta primer mix. Every cDNA molecule bore a tag from a template-switch adaptor containing 12 random nucleotides. TCRdb re-analysed the 5' RACE reads in MiXCR, keeping a single row per CDR3 protein. The sample carries about 830,000 distinct CDR3 sequences, roughly 60% recorded once.

The chain is built from TRBV6-2 or TRBV6-3 and TRBJ1-4; 7 bases map to TRBD1. The origin of this receptor is a man aged 25 to 40 in good health. Sequenced: blood. The CDR3 DNA sequence: TGTGCCAGCAGTTCGGTCGGACAGGTTCGCGAAAAACTGTTTTTT. It codes for CASSSVGQVREKLFF.